This TCR beta chain emerged from a study of blood T cell repertoires in COVID-19. This clone was found a few times. This table comes from immunoSEQ multiplex PCR, and its TCRdb copy is limited to in-frame clones, with some not included. The data show 97,000 or so clones, roughly nine tenths seen once. The source material was peripheral blood. The source of this sequence is a man aged 60 to 75 with acute or convalescent COVID-19.

CDR3 in amino acids: CASGLGQNMNTEAFF. The CDR3 coding sequence is TGTGCCAGCGGGTTGGGACAGAACATGAACACTGAAGCTTTCTTT. V is TRBV3-1 (or the pseudogene TRBV3-2) and J is TRBJ1-1; TRBD1 agrees at 7 bases. This CDR3 has 15 residues. CDR1 and CDR2 (germline): LGHDT, YNNKEL (reference sequence). V lost 8 bases, J lost 0 bases, and 9 bases stayed unmatched.